These 24 T cell receptor beta chains came from one sample sequenced in a study of shared clonotypes between healthy human individuals. Assay: immunoSEQ multiplex PCR; the TCRdb copy retains only in-frame clones and omits some. The sample yields 2 million to 3 million clones, roughly nine tenths seen once. The source material was naive CD4+ T cells sorted from blood. Noted subset: CD45RA+ positively selected. Receptor source: a man aged 18 to 29 in good health.

This rearrangement joins TRBV25-1 to TRBJ2-5, with D tentatively TRBD1 or TRBD2 (7 bases each). In germline, CDR1 is MGHDK, CDR2 SYGVNS. The CDR3 sequence is 13 residues long. V lost 6 bases and J lost 5, with 13 bases in between. This CDR3 reads CASSAGGAETQYF. The DNA for the CDR3 is TGTGCCAGCAGCGCAGGGGGGGCGGAGACCCAGTACTTC. Filled out from reference TRBV25-1 and TRBJ2-5, the complete variable domain reads EADIYQTPRYLVIGTGKKITLECSQTMGHDKMYWYQQDPGMELHLIHYSYGVNSTEKGDLSSESTVSRIRTEHFPLTLESARPSHTSQYLCASSAGGAETQYFGPGTRLLVL.

This rearrangement joins TRBV6-1 to TRBJ2-7, with D unclear. The CDR3 sequence is 12 residues long. Trimming pared 1 base from V and 9 bases from J, leaving 10 bases between. Germline CDR1 is MNHNS and CDR2 is SASEGT. CDR3 bases: TGTGCCAGCAGTGAAGGACCCCCCGGGCAGTACTTC. Protein: CASSEGPPGQYF.

The chain has TRBV5-4 and TRBJ1-1, with D possibly TRBD1 on 5 matching bases. The CDR3 is 14 amino acids. Per germline, CDR1 SGHNT and CDR2 YYREEE (reference sequence). The ends were cut back, 1 base at V and 1 base at J, with 8 bases in the middle. CDR3 DNA sequence: TGTGCCAGCAGCTTGACAGGTCAGAACACTGAAGCTTTCTTT. Amino acid sequence: CASSLTGQNTEAFF.

The chain has TRBV5-8 and TRBJ1-3, with D hard to call. With 4 bases removed from V and 2 bases from J, the gap between germline ends came to 13 bases. The CDR3 extends over 15 amino acids. Germline assignment: CDR1 SGHTS and CDR2 YDEGEE. The chain's CDR3 is CASSRTLGTGNTIYF. Here the CDR3 DNA reads TGTGCCAGCAGCAGAACCTTAGGGACTGGAAACACCATATATTTT.

The chain recombines TRBV11-2 with TRBJ1-1, with D possibly being TRBD1 (6 bases). V lost 6 bases and J 4 bases, leaving 18 bases between the germline ends. Looked up from germline, CDR1 is SGHAT and CDR2 is FQNNGV. The CDR3 contains 15 residues. In DNA form, the CDR3 reads TGTGCCAGCAGTCCGGCGCGGGGGGCGCGCACTGAAGCTTTCTTT. This translates into CASSPARGARTEAFF.

The rearrangement uses TRBV7-9 and TRBJ1-2; the match to TRBD1 covers 7 bases. V lost 5 bases and J lost 4; bases outside the gene matches: 7. CDR1 is SEHNR and CDR2 is FQNEAQ in the germline V gene (reference sequence). The CDR3 consists of 14 residues. The CDR3 region is CASSPTGEGYGYTF. As DNA, the CDR3 is TGTGCCAGCAGCCCCACAGGGGAAGGCTATGGCTACACCTTC.

The chain employs TRBV9 and TRBJ1-6; 7 bases agree with TRBD1. CDR1 is SGDLS, CDR2 YYNGEE, per germline. The CDR3 has 16 amino acids. The V segment lost 3 bases and the J segment 0 bases; nucleotides outside the gene matches: 3. For the CDR3, the DNA is TGTGCCAGCAGCGAAGGGGACAGCTCCTATAATTCACCCCTCCACTTT. It encodes CASSEGDSSYNSPLHF.

The J gene is TRBJ2-4, the V gene TRBV28; D uncertain. Germline CDR1 MDHEN, CDR2 SYDVKM. The CDR3 is 12 amino acids. Trimming cost V 4 bases and J 6 bases, with 7 bases left between them. Here the CDR3 DNA reads TGTGCCAGCAGTTCACAGATAAACATTCAGTACTTC. It encodes CASSSQINIQYF.

The CDR3: CASHRGFGSSGANVLTF. The CDR3 DNA is TGTGCCAGTCATCGGGGGTTCGGGTCCTCTGGGGCCAACGTCCTGACTTTC. The chain has TRBV19 and TRBJ2-6, with a tentative D call TRBD2 (6 bases). Germline lookup yields CDR1 LNHDA and CDR2 SQIVND (reference sequence). The CDR3 spans 17 residues. The ends were cut back, 8 bases at V and 0 bases at J, with 17 bases in the middle. Combining the CDR3 with reference TRBV19 and TRBJ2-6 gives the whole variable domain DGGITQSPKYLFRKEGQNVTLSCEQNLNHDAMYWYRQDPGQGLRLIYYSQIVNDFQKGDIAEGYSVSREKKESFPLTVTSAQKNPTAFYLCASHRGFGSSGANVLTFGAGSRLTVL.

The V call is TRBV19, the J call TRBJ1-4; tentatively, D is TRBD1 (6 bases). With 7 bases removed from V and 7 bases from J, the gap between germline ends came to 13 bases. Germline V gene data show CDR1 as LNHDA and CDR2 as SQIVND (reference sequence). The CDR3 is 13 amino acids. CDR3 DNA: TGTGCCAGTAACACAGGGTGGGGTGAAAAACTGTTTTTT. It specifies CASNTGWGEKLFF.

As for this clone: This CDR3 is also generated by other DNA sequences in the sample. This chain joins TRBV5-1 and TRBJ2-5; D is undetermined. Germline V gene lookup returns CDR1 SGHRS and CDR2 YFSETQ. The CDR3 has 11 residues. V was shortened by 2 bases and J by 5 bases, with 4 bases between the two germline ends. CDR3 sequence: CASSFSETQYF. The CDR3 DNA sequence: TGCGCCAGCAGCTTTTCGGAGACCCAGTACTTC.

This chain connects TRBV5-3 to TRBJ2-7; 13 bases fit TRBD2. TRBV5-3 qualifies as an ORF whose function is uncertain. The CDR3 spans 20 residues. The J segment lost 3 bases and the V segment lost 0 bases, leaving 15 bases of the junction unmatched. The CDR3 nucleotides read TGTGCCAGAAGCTTGGGTAGAGGACTAGCGGGAGACGGGGGGTTCTACGAGCAGTACTTC. Translated: CARSLGRGLAGDGGFYEQYF.

The chain has TRBV5-5 and TRBJ2-1, with a weak D call TRBD2 (6 bases). Germline-derived CDR1 and CDR2 are SGHKS and YYEKEE (reference sequence). The V and J ends lost 3 bases and 9 bases respectively, with 13 bases between them. This CDR3 spans 13 amino acids. The CDR3 loop reads CASSSEPRGEQFF. In nucleotides, the CDR3 is TGTGCCAGCAGCTCCGAGCCGCGGGGTGAGCAGTTCTTC.

The rearrangement links TRBV7-8 to TRBJ1-5, with D unresolved. This CDR3 has 15 amino acids. Germline values: CDR1 SGHVS, CDR2 FQNEAQ. V was shortened by 2 bases and J by 1 base, with 9 bases between the two germline ends. CDR3 protein: CASSLRVGSNQPQHF. In nucleotides, the CDR3 is TGTGCCAGCAGCTTAAGGGTGGGAAGCAATCAGCCCCAGCATTTT.

The rearrangement links TRBV28 to TRBJ1-2; the D gene is possibly TRBD1 (6 bases). CDR3 size: 13 residues. Trimming stripped 2 bases from V and 8 bases from J, with 12 bases between. Looked up from germline, CDR1 is MDHEN and CDR2 is SYDVKM. The CDR3 is CASSLQGFGGYTF. The CDR3 bases are TGTGCCAGCAGTTTACAGGGGTTCGGAGGCTACACCTTC.

This sequence joins TRBV5-1 and TRBJ1-1; D gene unclear. The CDR3 spans 14 residues. Germline V gene data show CDR1 as SGHRS and CDR2 as YFSETQ. V was pared by 0 bases and J by 6 bases, with 12 bases between. CDR3 amino acids: CASSLGPGSAEAFF. For the CDR3, the DNA is TGCGCCAGCAGCTTGGGTCCCGGGTCGGCTGAAGCTTTCTTT.

The V and J genes are TRBV11-2 and TRBJ2-3, with D unresolved. Trimming took off 1 base at V and 1 base at J, with 12 bases between the two ends. The CDR3 loop spans 16 amino acids. Germline V gene lookup returns CDR1 SGHAT and CDR2 FQNNGV. The DNA of the CDR3 is TGTGCCAGCAGCTTAGGCCAGAAGGGTGGCACAGATACGCAGTATTTT. Translating it yields CASSLGQKGGTDTQYF.

The chain couples TRBV7-2 to TRBJ2-5, with a possible D match to TRBD1 (6 bases). Trimming removed 5 bases at V and 4 bases at J, with 14 bases between. This CDR3 comprises 14 residues. Germline V gives CDR1 SGHTA, CDR2 FQGNSA. The CDR3 bases are TGTGCCAGCAGCCCAGGGGCAGGTGGAGAGACCCAGTACTTC. It codes for CASSPGAGGETQYF.

This chain joins TRBV7-2 and TRBJ2-7; 10 bases are a match to TRBD1. V gave up 5 bases and J gave up 0 bases; unmatched junction bases: 10. Germline V lookup: CDR1 SGHTA, CDR2 FQGNSA. There are 17 residues in the CDR3. The CDR3 is CASSQRQGARTSYEQYF. CDR3 in DNA: TGTGCCAGCAGCCAACGACAGGGGGCTCGTACCTCCTACGAGCAGTACTTC.

V gene TRBV6-1 combines with J gene TRBJ1-2; D might be TRBD1 (6 bases). CDR3 length: 13 residues. The ends were cut back, 6 bases at V and 5 bases at J, with 13 bases in the middle. Germline-derived CDR1 and CDR2 are MNHNS and SASEGT. The CDR3: CASRVQGGYGYTF. In DNA, the CDR3 is TGTGCCAGCAGAGTACAGGGAGGGTATGGCTACACCTTC.

Only one count was recorded for this clone. J is TRBJ2-5 and V is TRBV2; D is possibly TRBD2 (7 bases). Trimming took off 6 bases at V and 6 bases at J, with 11 bases between the two ends. This CDR3 contains 12 residues. In germline, CDR1 is SNHLY, CDR2 FYNNEI. Here the CDR3 DNA reads TGTGCCAGCAGGGCGGGGGACAAGACCCAGTACTTC. Amino acid sequence: CASRAGDKTQYF.

The chain employs TRBV19 and TRBJ2-4; TRBD2 agrees at 13 bases. The V segment lost 4 bases and the J segment 8 bases; nucleotides outside the gene matches: 8. The CDR3 length is 16 residues. Per the germline V gene, CDR1 is LNHDA and CDR2 is SQIVND (reference sequence). The CDR3 region has the DNA TGTGCCAGTAGTAGGGGACTAGCGGGGAATTGGGACATTCAGTACTTC. Encoded protein: CASSRGLAGNWDIQYF.

The chain joins TRBV14 to TRBJ1-3, with D possibly matching TRBD1 (5 bases). CDR3 size: 16 residues. Germline V lookup: CDR1 SGHDN, CDR2 FVKESK. V was trimmed by 7 bases and J by 0 bases, leaving 16 bases between them. This CDR3 is CASTPVGGSSGNTIYF. The CDR3 DNA reads as TGTGCCAGCACCCCAGTGGGGGGGTCCTCTGGAAACACCATATATTTT.

This clone was detected once. J is TRBJ1-2 and V is TRBV6-1; no clear D gene. The CDR3 loop spans 17 amino acids. Trimming removed 4 bases from V and 2 bases from J, with 20 bases in between. Per germline, CDR1 MNHNS and CDR2 SASEGT. The CDR3 loop is CASSASFTAVENYGYTF. CDR3 sequence (DNA): TGTGCCAGCAGTGCTTCCTTTACAGCGGTCGAGAACTATGGCTACACCTTC.